The 2 T cell receptor beta chains below come from one sample, sequenced in a study of cytomegalovirus exposure and HLA in healthy donors (dated by TCRdb to the late 2010s). Libraries were constructed by the immunoSEQ multiplex PCR assay. For the multiplex PCR, a mixture combining 60 forward primers for TCR Vbeta segments and 13 reverse primers for TCR Jbeta segments was used. TCRdb holds this immuneACCESS table with in-frame rearrangements only. Some clones are missing; in checked studies, unresolved V genes explain under half, and the rest has no known cause. Counted in this sample were 120,000 to 150,000 clones; 50% to 75% of them appeared once. The leading ten clones occupy under 3% of the sample. The sequencing sample was made of PBMCs. These receptors came from a woman aged 25 to 39 in good health and CMV-seropositive.

This clone came up once. This chain joins TRBV11-2 and TRBJ2-7; TRBD2 aligns across 7 bases. CDR1 SGHAT and CDR2 FQNNGV come from the germline V gene. V lost 0 bases to trimming and J lost 7 bases; unmatched junction nucleotides: 3. CDR3 length: 13 amino acids. This CDR3 is CASSLEVSGEQYF. CDR3 DNA sequence: TGTGCCAGCAGCTTAGAGGTTAGCGGGGAGCAGTACTTC.

The CDR3 is CASSLTGSSYEQYF. CDR3 bases: TGTGCCAGCAGCTTGACAGGGAGCTCCTACGAGCAGTACTTC. This rearrangement joins TRBV11-1 to TRBJ2-7; 7 bases are a match to TRBD1. V was pared by 3 bases and J by 0 bases, with 2 bases of the junction left unmatched. This CDR3 has 14 amino acids. Germline assignment: CDR1 SGHAT and CDR2 FQDESV (reference sequence).